These 14 T cell receptor beta chains were sequenced from one sample in a study of CD8 T cells in ankylosing spondylitis. Overall study findings and caveats: Blood of patients with ankylosing spondylitis appeared to be characterized by a TCR beta motif of several highly homologous variants.

In TCRdb, the 5' RACE reads were re-called with MiXCR into one record per CDR3 protein. The sample records a few hundred thousand distinct CDR3 sequences, under 25% being singletons. Their antigens remain unidentified. Sequences were obtained from blood, either unsorted or a sorted T cell fraction (not recorded which). The receptors come from a male donor with ankylosing spondylitis.

The chain joins TRBV24-1 to TRBJ2-1; TRBD1 aligns across 10 bases. CDR1 is KGHDR, CDR2 SFDVKD, per germline. The trim removed 4 bases at V and 8 bases at J, leaving 10 bases unmatched. The CDR3 has 16 residues. The CDR3 protein is CATSERTGGTIHEQFF. CDR3 bases: TGTGCCACCAGTGAGAGGACAGGGGGTACTATCCATGAGCAGTTCTTC.

This clonotype appeared many times. CDR3: CASSPRDSQPTGELFF. CDR3 DNA sequence: TGTGCCAGCTCACCCAGGGACTCCCAACCCACCGGGGAGCTGTTTTTT. The gene calls are TRBV18 and TRBJ2-2, with D possibly matching TRBD2 (6 bases). The length of the CDR3 is 16 residues. Germline V gene data show CDR1 as KGHSH and CDR2 as LQKENI. V lost 3 bases to trimming and J lost 4 bases, with 15 bases between them. Supplemented by reference TRBV18 and TRBJ2-2, the full variable domain reads NAGVMQNPRHLVRRRGQEARLRCSPMKGHSHVYWYRQLPEEGLKFMVYLQKENIIDESGMPKERFSAEFPKEGPSILRIQQVVRGDSAAYFCASSPRDSQPTGELFFGEGSRLTVL.

V gene TRBV5-1 combines with J gene TRBJ2-3; 15 bases match TRBD2. Losses at the gene ends were 4 bases for V and 3 bases for J; bases not matched to a gene: 6. The CDR3 is made up of 17 amino acids. Germline V gene lookup returns CDR1 SGHRS and CDR2 YFSETQ. CDR3 nucleotides: TGCGCCAGCAGCGGGGGACTAGCGGGAGGTTTGACAGATACGCAGTATTTT. This codes for CASSGGLAGGLTDTQYF.

This clonotype was seen a handful of times. This chain joins TRBV3-1 and TRBJ2-7, with D uncertain. V dropped 3 bases and J dropped 5 bases, with 5 bases sitting between them. Per germline, CDR1 LGHDT and CDR2 YNNKEL (reference sequence). This CDR3 has 11 residues. The CDR3 region is CASSHIDEQYF. DNA for the CDR3: TGTGCCAGCAGCCATATTGACGAGCAGTACTTC.

This clonotype was counted many times. The chain links TRBV3-1 to TRBJ1-5; no clear D. This CDR3 contains 13 residues. V dropped 3 bases and J dropped 2 bases, with 5 bases sitting between them. Germline V gives CDR1 LGHDT, CDR2 YNNKEL (reference sequence). The CDR3 DNA reads as TGTGCCAGCAGCCATGGGGGCAATCAGCCCCAGCATTTT. This translates into CASSHGGNQPQHF.

This clonotype appeared a few times. The V gene is TRBV29-1, the J gene TRBJ1-1; no firm D call. CDR1 is SQVTM and CDR2 is ANQGSEA in the germline V gene. Trimming took off 7 bases at V and 4 bases at J, with 13 bases between the two ends. The CDR3 covers 12 residues. CDR3 bases: TGCAGCGCCAAAGGTCCGGGCACTGAAGCTTTCTTT. Amino acid sequence: CSAKGPGTEAFF.

This chain connects TRBV20-1 to TRBJ2-7; the D gene is possibly TRBD1 (5 bases). Germline loops: CDR1 DFQATT, CDR2 SNEGSKA (reference sequence). The CDR3 has 14 amino acids. V gave up 3 bases and J gave up 2 bases, with 14 bases separating them. CDR3 sequence reads: CSASHRSPPYEQYF. In DNA, the CDR3 is TGCAGTGCTAGCCACAGGTCCCCGCCCTACGAGCAGTACTTC.

This clonotype was counted a few times. The CDR3 nucleotides are TGTGCCAGCAGCACAAGGACAGGGTATAATTCACCCCTCCACTTT. It codes for CASSTRTGYNSPLHF. The chain couples TRBV12-3 or TRBV12-4 to TRBJ1-6, with TRBD1 matching 8 bases. The CDR3 contains 15 residues. Unmatched junction bases numbered 5, after V lost 6 bases and J lost 4 bases.

The V and J genes are TRBV6-4 and TRBJ2-1; tentatively, D is TRBD1 (6 bases). The CDR3 length is 13 residues. Trimming pared 6 bases from V and 9 bases from J, leaving 15 bases between. Germline CDR1 and CDR2: MRHNA and SNTAGT. DNA of the CDR3: TGTGCCAGCAGCTCCCAGGGGTACGGTGAGCAGTTCTTC. This gives the protein CASSSQGYGEQFF.

The rearrangement joins TRBV5-1 to TRBJ1-6; possible D gene TRBD1, 5 bases. The CDR3 totals 15 residues. V shed 4 bases and J shed 11 bases, with 19 bases lying between them. CDR1 is SGHRS, CDR2 YFSETQ, per germline. The CDR3 reads CASSPEVGGIAPLHF. The CDR3, as DNA: TGCGCCAGCAGCCCTGAGGTGGGGGGTATCGCACCCCTCCACTTT.

This clonotype was seen just once. This chain connects TRBV4-3 to TRBJ2-3; 10 bases align to TRBD2. Losses at the gene ends were 4 bases for V and 8 bases for J; bases not matched to a gene: 9. CDR3 length: 15 residues. Germline V lookup: CDR1 LGHNA, CDR2 YSLEER. The CDR3 loop reads CASSPRTSGAGTQYF. The CDR3 DNA reads as TGCGCCAGCAGCCCCCGGACTAGCGGCGCCGGTACGCAGTATTTT.

The sample holds a few counts of this clonotype. This rearrangement joins TRBV3-1 to TRBJ2-2; the D gene is possibly TRBD2 (7 bases). With 0 bases removed from V and 3 bases from J, the gap between germline ends came to 17 bases. Germline V gives CDR1 LGHDT, CDR2 YNNKEL (reference sequence). This CDR3 is 18 amino acids long. The CDR3 sequence: CASSQDRASGGDTGELFF. CDR3 DNA sequence: TGTGCCAGCAGCCAAGATAGGGCCTCGGGGGGCGACACCGGGGAGCTGTTTTTT.

This clonotype was seen many times. The chain couples TRBV19 to TRBJ1-5; D gene unclear. V gave up 6 bases and J gave up 1 base, with 7 bases separating them. CDR3 length: 13 amino acids. CDR1 and CDR2 from the germline V gene are LNHDA and SQIVND (reference sequence). The CDR3 coding sequence is TGTGCCAGTAGGGGTCACAGCAATCAGCCCCAGCATTTT. It yields the protein CASRGHSNQPQHF.

The chain carries TRBV29-1 and TRBJ1-4; no reliable D call. Germline V CDR1 and CDR2: SQVTM, ANQGSEA. The length of the CDR3 is 12 residues. V lost 7 bases, J lost 0 bases, and 6 bases lay in between. The CDR3 loop is CSGVATNEKLFF. CDR3 bases: TGCAGCGGAGTTGCAACTAATGAAAAACTGTTTTTT.